The 8 T cell receptor beta chains below were found in one sample sequenced in a study of OX40 agonist ivuxolimab in advanced cancers. Generated by immunoSEQ multiplex PCR, the TCRdb table keeps only in-frame clones and is missing some. In the table there are tens of thousands of clones, 80% to 90% of which are singletons. The sample was CD4+ or CD8+ T cells sorted from blood, taken in a trial of the OX40 agonist ivuxolimab. The receptor set was obtained from an adult with an advanced solid tumor such as melanoma, head and neck, liver or kidney cancer.

The chain has TRBV6-5 and TRBJ1-5; unclear D gene. This CDR3 comprises 13 residues. Between the trimmed V and J ends, which lost 0 bases and 4 bases, there was a span of 4 bases. In germline, CDR1 is MNHEY, CDR2 SVGAGI. In DNA form, the CDR3 reads TGTGCCAGCAGTTACTCCCAGAATCAGCCCCAGCATTTT. This gives the protein CASSYSQNQPQHF.

J is TRBJ2-1 and V is TRBV27; 10 nucleotides agree with TRBD2. V gave up 9 bases and J gave up 4 bases; unmatched junction bases: 3. Per germline, CDR1 MNHEY and CDR2 SMNVEV (reference sequence). The CDR3 consists of 13 residues. CDR3 region: CASRTSGYNEQFF. The CDR3, as DNA: TGTGCCAGTCGGACTAGCGGATACAATGAGCAGTTCTTC.

This clone has only one observation. The CDR3: CATSTRQGLDEQFF. Here the CDR3 DNA reads TGTGCCACCAGCACCCGACAGGGACTCGATGAGCAGTTCTTC. The rearrangement uses TRBV15 and TRBJ2-1; tentatively, D is TRBD1 (7 bases). V was pared by 4 bases and J by 8 bases, with 15 bases between. The CDR3 extends over 14 amino acids. Looked up from germline, CDR1 is LNHNV and CDR2 is YYDKDF (reference sequence).

The sample holds a few counts of this clone. V and J are TRBV2 and TRBJ2-7; D gene unclear. V gave up 7 bases and J gave up 0 bases, with 10 bases separating them. CDR1 and CDR2 (germline): SNHLY, FYNNEI. This CDR3 is built from 13 residues. CDR3 sequence reads: CASMAQLSYEQYF. The CDR3 bases are TGTGCCAGCATGGCTCAACTCTCCTACGAGCAGTACTTC.

The CDR3, as DNA: TGCGCCAGCAGCTTGTCGGACAGTCGGAATGAAAAACTGTTTTTT. Translated, it gives CASSLSDSRNEKLFF. The chain uses TRBV5-1 and TRBJ1-4, with a possible D match to TRBD1 (6 bases). Deletions cut 1 base from V and 5 bases from J, with 12 bases between. Germline V CDR1 and CDR2: SGHRS, YFSETQ. The CDR3 is made up of 15 amino acids.

The rearrangement uses TRBV21-1 and TRBJ1-1; the D call of TRBD1 is as the table states it, not checked on the DNA. TRBV21-1 is a pseudogene segment. The CDR3 is made up of 17 amino acids. CDR3 in DNA: TGTGCCAGCAGCTTAAGGCACAGGACAGTGGGAGAGGGTGAAGCTTTCTTT. Translation gives CASSLRHRTVGEGEAFF.

The chain uses TRBV28 and TRBJ2-4; D is perhaps TRBD2 (6 bases). The CDR3 consists of 15 residues. Per germline, CDR1 MDHEN and CDR2 SYDVKM. Trimming pared 6 bases from V and 7 bases from J, leaving 19 bases between. The CDR3: CASSAGLEMGNIQYF. The DNA for the CDR3 is TGTGCCAGCAGCGCGGGACTCGAAATGGGGAACATTCAGTACTTC.

The chain joins TRBV7-9 to TRBJ2-7; D is ambiguous. CDR1 SEHNR and CDR2 FQNEAQ come from the germline V gene (reference sequence). Trimming took off 5 bases at V and 3 bases at J, with 8 bases between the two ends. This CDR3 is built from 12 residues. CDR3 coding DNA: TGTGCCAGCAGCCTCAATATCTACGAGCAGTACTTC. It codes for CASSLNIYEQYF.